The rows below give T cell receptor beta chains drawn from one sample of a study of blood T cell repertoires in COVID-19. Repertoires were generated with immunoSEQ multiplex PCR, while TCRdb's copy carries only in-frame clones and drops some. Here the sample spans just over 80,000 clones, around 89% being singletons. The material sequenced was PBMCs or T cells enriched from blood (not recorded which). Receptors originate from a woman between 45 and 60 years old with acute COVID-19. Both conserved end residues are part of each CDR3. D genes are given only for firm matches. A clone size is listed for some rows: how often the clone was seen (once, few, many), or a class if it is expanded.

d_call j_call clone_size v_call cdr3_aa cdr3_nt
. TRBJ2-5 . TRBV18 CASSPPTDQETQYF TGTGCCAGCTCACCCCCGACAGACCAAGAGACCCAGTACTTC
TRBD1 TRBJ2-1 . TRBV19 CASSITSGGVYNEQFF TGTGCCAGTAGTATAACCTCAGGGGGCGTCTACAATGAGCAGTTCTTC
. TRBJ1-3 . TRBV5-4 CASSLDSRSGNTIYF TGTGCCAGCAGCCTAGACAGCCGCTCTGGAAACACCATATATTTT
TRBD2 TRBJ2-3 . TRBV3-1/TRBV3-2 CASSLRGGGEGDTQYF TGTGCCAGCAGCCTCCGGGGGGGAGGCGAGGGAGATACGCAGTATTTT
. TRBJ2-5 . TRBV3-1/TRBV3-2 CASSQASGQETQYF TGTGCCAGCAGCCAAGCCTCCGGGCAAGAGACCCAGTACTTC
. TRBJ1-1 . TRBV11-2 CASSSAGNTEAFF TGTGCCAGCAGCTCCGCAGGGAACACTGAAGCTTTCTTT
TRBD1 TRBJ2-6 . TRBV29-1 CSVVGQGTGANVLTF TGCAGCGTAGTAGGACAGGGGACTGGGGCCAACGTCCTGACTTTC
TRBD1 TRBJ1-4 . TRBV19 CASSNRQGSGEKLFF TGTGCCAGTAGTAACCGACAGGGATCGGGTGAAAAACTGTTTTTT
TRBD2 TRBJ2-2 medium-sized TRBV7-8 CASSLIRLGLAPTGELFF TGTGCCAGCAGCTTAATTCGGCTGGGACTAGCGCCCACCGGGGAGCTGTTTTTT
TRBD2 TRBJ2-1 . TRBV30 CAWSSGTMRFF TGTGCCTGGAGTAGTGGGACTATGCGGTTCTTC
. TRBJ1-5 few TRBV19 CASSTGYRSPNQPQHF TGTGCCAGTAGTACCGGATACAGGTCCCCGAATCAGCCCCAGCATTTT
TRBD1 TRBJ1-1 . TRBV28 CASSLGRGPTEAFF TGTGCCAGCAGTTTAGGCAGGGGGCCAACTGAAGCTTTCTTT
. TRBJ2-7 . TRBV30 CAWRGDFSEQYF TGTGCCTGGAGAGGGGATTTCTCCGAGCAGTACTTC
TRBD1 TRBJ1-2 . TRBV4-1 CASSLRQGPKADGYTF TGCGCCAGCAGCCTCCGACAGGGGCCCAAGGCGGATGGCTACACCTTC
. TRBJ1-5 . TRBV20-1 CSASQFGNRRSQPQHF TGCAGTGCTAGTCAGTTCGGAAACAGAAGAAGTCAGCCCCAGCATTTT
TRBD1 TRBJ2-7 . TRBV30 CAWVRDRPYEQYF TGTGCCTGGGTCCGGGACAGGCCCTACGAGCAGTACTTC
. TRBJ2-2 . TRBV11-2 CASSSEVRVPNTGELFF TGTGCCAGCAGCTCCGAGGTACGGGTCCCGAACACCGGGGAGCTGTTTTTT
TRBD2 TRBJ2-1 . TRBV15 CATSREGGRAANEQFF TGTGCCACCAGCAGAGAGGGCGGGAGGGCCGCCAATGAGCAGTTCTTC
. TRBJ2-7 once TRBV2 CASNRGDEQYF TGTGCCAGCAATCGGGGAGACGAGCAGTACTTC
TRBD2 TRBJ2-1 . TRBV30 CAWSGTSGPSSYNEQFF TGTGCCTGGAGTGGGACTAGCGGGCCCAGCTCCTACAATGAGCAGTTCTTC
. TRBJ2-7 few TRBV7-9 CASSSRGFSYEQYF TGTGCCAGCAGCTCCCGGGGGTTCTCCTACGAGCAGTACTTC
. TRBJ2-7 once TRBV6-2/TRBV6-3 CASSYGTHSYEQYF TGTGCCAGCAGTTACGGGACTCACTCCTACGAGCAGTACTTC
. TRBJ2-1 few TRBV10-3 CAIKPGNGNEQFF TGTGCCATCAAGCCAGGGAATGGGAATGAGCAGTTCTTC
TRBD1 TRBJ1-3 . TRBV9 CASSPGTVTGNTIYF TGTGCCAGCAGCCCCGGGACAGTCACTGGAAACACCATATATTTT
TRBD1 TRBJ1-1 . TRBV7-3 CASSPDTGAATEAFF TGTGCCAGCAGCCCGGACACAGGGGCTGCCACTGAAGCTTTCTTT
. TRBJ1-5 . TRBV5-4 CASSLGGGNQPQHF TGTGCCAGCAGCTTGGGGGGGGGCAATCAGCCCCAGCATTTT
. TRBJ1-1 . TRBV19 CASNEGGRSGAFF TGTGCCAGTAATGAGGGAGGACGATCGGGGGCTTTCTTT
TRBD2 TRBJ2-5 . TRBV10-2 CASSEDPRLAGDPETQYF TGCGCCAGCAGTGAGGACCCCCGACTAGCGGGAGACCCAGAGACCCAGTACTTC
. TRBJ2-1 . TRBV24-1 CATSDLRGGNEQFF TGTGCCACCAGTGATTTGAGAGGGGGCAATGAGCAGTTCTTC
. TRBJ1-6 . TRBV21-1 CASTRPISPLHF TGTGCCAGCACGAGGCCCATCTCACCCCTCCACTTT
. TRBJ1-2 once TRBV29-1 CSALGDIYTF TGCAGTGCCTTAGGGGATATCTACACCTTC
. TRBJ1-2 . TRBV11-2 CASSSGRDYYGYTF TGTGCCAGCAGCTCCGGACGGGATTACTATGGCTACACCTTC
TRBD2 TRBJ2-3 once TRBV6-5 CASRGTSGYTDTQYF TGTGCCAGCAGGGGGACTAGCGGGTACACAGATACGCAGTATTTT
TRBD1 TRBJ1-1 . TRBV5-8 CASSPRTGRNTEAFF TGTGCCAGCAGCCCTCGGACAGGGAGGAACACTGAAGCTTTCTTT
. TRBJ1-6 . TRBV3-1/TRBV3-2 CASSHSSGEYNSPLHF TGTGCCAGCAGCCATAGTTCGGGGGAATACAATTCACCCCTCCACTTT
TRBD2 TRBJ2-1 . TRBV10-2 CASRLAGGNEQFF TGCGCCAGCCGACTAGCGGGAGGGAATGAGCAGTTCTTC
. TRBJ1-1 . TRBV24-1 CATSDAHAEAFF TGTGCCACCAGTGACGCACACGCTGAAGCTTTCTTT
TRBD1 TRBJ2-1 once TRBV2 CASRGTGGAVDNEQFF TGTGCCAGCAGGGGGACAGGGGGCGCGGTAGACAATGAGCAGTTCTTC
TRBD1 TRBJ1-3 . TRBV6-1 CASSELQGIGNTIYF TGTGCCAGCAGTGAGCTACAGGGGATAGGAAACACCATATATTTT
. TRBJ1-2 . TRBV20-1 CSASVDFLQGNSNYGYTF TGCAGTGCTAGTGTGGATTTTCTTCAGGGAAACTCTAACTATGGCTACACCTTC
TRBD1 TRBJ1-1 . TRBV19 CASSSTGASNTEAFF TGTGCCAGTAGTTCTACAGGGGCCTCGAACACTGAAGCTTTCTTT
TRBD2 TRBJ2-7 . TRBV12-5 CASGFRPDRLAGVLEQYF TGTGCTAGTGGTTTCCGCCCAGATCGACTAGCGGGAGTGCTCGAGCAGTACTTC
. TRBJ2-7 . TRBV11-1 CASRQAGYEQYF TGTGCCAGCAGACAGGCCGGGTACGAGCAGTACTTC
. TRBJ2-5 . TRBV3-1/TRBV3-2 CASSHPGSGTQYF TGTGCCAGCAGCCACCCCGGGAGTGGGACCCAGTACTTC
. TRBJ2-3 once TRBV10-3 CAISGEGTQYF TGTGCCATCAGTGGTGAGGGTACGCAGTATTTT
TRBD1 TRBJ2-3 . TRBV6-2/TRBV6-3 CASSYTHRDRGADTQYF TGTGCCAGCAGTTACACCCACCGGGACAGGGGAGCAGATACGCAGTATTTT
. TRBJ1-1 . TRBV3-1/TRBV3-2 CASSQGGRGTEAFF TGTGCCAGCAGCCAAGGGGGAAGGGGCACTGAAGCTTTCTTT
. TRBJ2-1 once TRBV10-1 CASSEGQYNEQFF TGCGCCAGCAGTGAGGGACAGTACAATGAGCAGTTCTTC
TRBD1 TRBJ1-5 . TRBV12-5 CASGQGQGNQPQHF TGTGCTAGTGGTCAGGGACAGGGAAATCAGCCCCAGCATTTT